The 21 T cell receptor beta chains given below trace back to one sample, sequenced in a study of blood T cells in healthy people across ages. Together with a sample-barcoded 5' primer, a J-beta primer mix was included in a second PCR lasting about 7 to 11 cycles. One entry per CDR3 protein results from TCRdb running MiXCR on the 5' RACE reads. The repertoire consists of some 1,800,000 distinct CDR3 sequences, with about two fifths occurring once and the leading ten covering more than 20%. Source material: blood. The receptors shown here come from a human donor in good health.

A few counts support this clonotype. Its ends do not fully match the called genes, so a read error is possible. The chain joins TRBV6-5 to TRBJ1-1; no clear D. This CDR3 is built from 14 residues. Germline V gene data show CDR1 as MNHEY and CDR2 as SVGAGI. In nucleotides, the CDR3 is TGTGCCTGCAGTTACATTCACCGGAACACTGAAGCTTTCTTT. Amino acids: CACSYIHRNTEAFF.

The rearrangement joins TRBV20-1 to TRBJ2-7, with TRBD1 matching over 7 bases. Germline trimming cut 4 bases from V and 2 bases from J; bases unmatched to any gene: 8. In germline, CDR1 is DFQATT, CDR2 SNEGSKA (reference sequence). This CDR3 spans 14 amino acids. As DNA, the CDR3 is TGCAGTGCTACGTCCCTACAGGGGACCTACGAGCAGTACTTC. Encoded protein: CSATSLQGTYEQYF.

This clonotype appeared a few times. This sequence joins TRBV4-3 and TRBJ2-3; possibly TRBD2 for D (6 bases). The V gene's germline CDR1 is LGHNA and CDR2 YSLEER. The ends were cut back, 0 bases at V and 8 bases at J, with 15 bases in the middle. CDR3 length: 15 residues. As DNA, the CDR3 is TGCGCCAGCAGCCAAGAGGAGGGCAGGGTGTCTACGCAGTATTTT. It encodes CASSQEEGRVSTQYF.

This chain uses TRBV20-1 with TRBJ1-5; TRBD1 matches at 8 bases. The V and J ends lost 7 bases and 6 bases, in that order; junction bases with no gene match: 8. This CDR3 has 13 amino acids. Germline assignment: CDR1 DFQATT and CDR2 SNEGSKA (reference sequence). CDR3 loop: CSVGTGGFQPQHF. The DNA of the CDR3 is TGCAGTGTTGGAACAGGGGGTTTTCAGCCCCAGCATTTT.

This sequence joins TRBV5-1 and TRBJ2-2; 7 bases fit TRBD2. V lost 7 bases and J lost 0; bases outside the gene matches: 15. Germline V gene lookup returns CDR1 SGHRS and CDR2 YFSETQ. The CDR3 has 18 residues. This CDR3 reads CASDAGAMISANTGELFF. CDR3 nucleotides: TGCGCCAGCGATGCGGGAGCGATGATATCCGCGAACACCGGGGAGCTGTTTTTT. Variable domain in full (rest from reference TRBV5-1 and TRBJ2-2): KAGVTQTPRYLIKTRGQQVTLSCSPISGHRSVSWYQQTPGQGLQFLFEYFSETQRNKGNFPGRFSGRQFSNSRSEMNVSTLELGDSALYLCASDAGAMISANTGELFFGEGSRLTVL.

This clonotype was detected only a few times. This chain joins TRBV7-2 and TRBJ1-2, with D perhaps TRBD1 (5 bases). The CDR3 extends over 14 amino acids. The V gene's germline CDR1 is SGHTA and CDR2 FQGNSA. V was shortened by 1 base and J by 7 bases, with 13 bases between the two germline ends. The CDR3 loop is CASSLVSGDRGYTF. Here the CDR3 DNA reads TGTGCCAGCAGCTTAGTTTCGGGGGATCGTGGCTACACCTTC.

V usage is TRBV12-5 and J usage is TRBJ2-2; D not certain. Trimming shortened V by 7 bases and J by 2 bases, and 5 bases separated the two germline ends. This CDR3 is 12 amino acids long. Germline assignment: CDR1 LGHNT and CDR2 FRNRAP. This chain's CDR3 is CASAGNTGELFF. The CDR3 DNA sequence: TGTGCTAGTGCCGGTAACACCGGGGAGCTGTTTTTT.

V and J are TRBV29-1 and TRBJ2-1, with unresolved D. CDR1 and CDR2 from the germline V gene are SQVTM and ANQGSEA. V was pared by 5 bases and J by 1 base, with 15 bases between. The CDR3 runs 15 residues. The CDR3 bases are TGCAGCGTTATACCACCGAGCCCATCCTACAATGAGCAGTTCTTC. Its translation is CSVIPPSPSYNEQFF.

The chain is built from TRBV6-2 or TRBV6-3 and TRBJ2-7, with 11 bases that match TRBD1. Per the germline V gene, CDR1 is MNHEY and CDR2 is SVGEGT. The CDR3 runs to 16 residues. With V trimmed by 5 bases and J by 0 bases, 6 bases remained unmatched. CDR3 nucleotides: TGTGCCAGCAGTCGCGCCGGGACAGGGGGCTCCTACGAGCAGTACTTC. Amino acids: CASSRAGTGGSYEQYF.

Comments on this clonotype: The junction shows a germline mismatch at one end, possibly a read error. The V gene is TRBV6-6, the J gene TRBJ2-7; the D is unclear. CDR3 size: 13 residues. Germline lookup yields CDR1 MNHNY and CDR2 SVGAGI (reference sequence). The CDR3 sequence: CAGSYADSYEQYF. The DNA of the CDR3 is TGTGCCGGCAGTTACGCCGATTCCTACGAGCAGTACTTC.

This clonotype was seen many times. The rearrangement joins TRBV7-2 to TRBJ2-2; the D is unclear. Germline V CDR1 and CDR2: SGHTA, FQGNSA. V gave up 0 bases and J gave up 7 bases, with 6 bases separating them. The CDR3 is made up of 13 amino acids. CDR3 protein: CASSLAVGGELFF. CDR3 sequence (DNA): TGTGCCAGCAGCTTAGCGGTGGGCGGGGAGCTGTTTTTT.

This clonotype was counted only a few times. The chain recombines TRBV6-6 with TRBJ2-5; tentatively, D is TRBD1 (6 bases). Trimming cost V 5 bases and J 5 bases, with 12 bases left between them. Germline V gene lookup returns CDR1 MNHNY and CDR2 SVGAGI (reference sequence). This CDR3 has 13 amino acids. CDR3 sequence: CASSHQGYETQYF. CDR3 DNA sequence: TGTGCCAGCAGTCACCAGGGGTATGAGACCCAGTACTTC.

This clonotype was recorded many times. The CDR3 nucleotides read TGTGCCAGCAGTAGGGCCCTAGCGGGGGTTGAGCAGTTCTTC. Residues: CASSRALAGVEQFF. The J gene is TRBJ2-1, the V gene TRBV12-3 or TRBV12-4; 10 bases fit TRBD2. The V gene end was trimmed by 5 bases and the J gene end by 9 bases; junction bases not matched to a gene: 7. This CDR3 has 14 amino acids.

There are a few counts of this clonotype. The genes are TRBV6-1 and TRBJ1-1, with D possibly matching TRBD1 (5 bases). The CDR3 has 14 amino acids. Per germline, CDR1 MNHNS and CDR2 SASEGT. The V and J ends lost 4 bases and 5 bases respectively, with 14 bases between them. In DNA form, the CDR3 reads TGTGCCAGCAGTGTGTCCCAGGGATTAACTGAAGCTTTCTTT. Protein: CASSVSQGLTEAFF.

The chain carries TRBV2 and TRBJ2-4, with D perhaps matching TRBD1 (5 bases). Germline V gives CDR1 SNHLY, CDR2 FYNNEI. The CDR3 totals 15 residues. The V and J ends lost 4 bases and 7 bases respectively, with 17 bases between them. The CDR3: CASSVKGIGLNIQYF. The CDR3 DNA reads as TGTGCCAGCAGTGTGAAGGGGATAGGGTTGAACATTCAGTACTTC.

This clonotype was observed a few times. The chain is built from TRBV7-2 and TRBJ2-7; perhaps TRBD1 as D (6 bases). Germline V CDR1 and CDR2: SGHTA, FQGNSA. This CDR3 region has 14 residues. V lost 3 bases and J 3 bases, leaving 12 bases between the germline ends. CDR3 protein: CASSFFGQIYEQYF. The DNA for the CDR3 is TGTGCCAGCAGCTTCTTCGGACAGATCTACGAGCAGTACTTC.

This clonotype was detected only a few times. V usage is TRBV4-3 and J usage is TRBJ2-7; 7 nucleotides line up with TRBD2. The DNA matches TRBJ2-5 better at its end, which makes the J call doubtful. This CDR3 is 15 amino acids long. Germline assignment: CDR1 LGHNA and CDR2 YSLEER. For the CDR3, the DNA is TGCGCCAGCAGCCCTAGCGGCCTTGTCCAAGAGACCCAGTACTTC. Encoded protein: CASSPSGLVQETQYF.

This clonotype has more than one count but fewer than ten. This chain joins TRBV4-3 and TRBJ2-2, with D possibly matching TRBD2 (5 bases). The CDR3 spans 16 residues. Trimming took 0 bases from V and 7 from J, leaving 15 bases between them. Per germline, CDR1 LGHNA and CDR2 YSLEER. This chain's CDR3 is CASSQDMRVFGGELFF. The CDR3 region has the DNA TGCGCCAGCAGCCAAGATATGCGGGTCTTTGGCGGGGAGCTGTTTTTT.

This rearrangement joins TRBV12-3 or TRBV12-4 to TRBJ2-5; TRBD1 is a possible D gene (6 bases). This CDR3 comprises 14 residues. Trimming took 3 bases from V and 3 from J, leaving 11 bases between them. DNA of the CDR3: TGTGCCAGCAGTTTCTTCCGGGACAAAGAGACCCAGTACTTC. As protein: CASSFFRDKETQYF.

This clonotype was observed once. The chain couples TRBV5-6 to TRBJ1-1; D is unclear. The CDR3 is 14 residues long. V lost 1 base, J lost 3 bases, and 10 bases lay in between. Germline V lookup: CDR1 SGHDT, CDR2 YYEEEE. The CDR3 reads CASSLYGGYTEAFF. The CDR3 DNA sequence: TGTGCCAGCAGCTTGTACGGCGGCTACACTGAAGCTTTCTTT.

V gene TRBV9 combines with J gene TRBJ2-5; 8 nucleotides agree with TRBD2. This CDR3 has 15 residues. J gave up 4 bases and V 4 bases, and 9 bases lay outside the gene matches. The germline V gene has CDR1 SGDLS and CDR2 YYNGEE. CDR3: CASSPSGLDGETQYF. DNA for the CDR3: TGTGCCAGCAGCCCTAGCGGGCTCGACGGAGAGACCCAGTACTTC.